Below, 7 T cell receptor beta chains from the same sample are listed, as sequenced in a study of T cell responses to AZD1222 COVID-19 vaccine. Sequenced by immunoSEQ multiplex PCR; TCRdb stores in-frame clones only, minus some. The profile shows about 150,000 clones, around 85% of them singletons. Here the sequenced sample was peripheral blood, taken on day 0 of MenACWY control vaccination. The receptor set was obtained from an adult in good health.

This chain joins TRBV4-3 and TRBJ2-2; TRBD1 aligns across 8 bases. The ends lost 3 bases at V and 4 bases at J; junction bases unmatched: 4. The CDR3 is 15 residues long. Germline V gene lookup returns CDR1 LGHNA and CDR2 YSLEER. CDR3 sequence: CASSQRQGTTGELFF. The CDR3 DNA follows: TGCGCCAGCAGCCAGCGACAGGGGACCACCGGGGAGCTGTTTTTT.

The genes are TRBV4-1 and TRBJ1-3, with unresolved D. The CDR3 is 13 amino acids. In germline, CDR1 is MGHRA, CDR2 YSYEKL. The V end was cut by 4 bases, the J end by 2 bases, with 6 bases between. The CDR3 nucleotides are TGCGCCAGCAGCCCCCGGACTGGAAACACCATATATTTT. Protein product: CASSPRTGNTIYF.

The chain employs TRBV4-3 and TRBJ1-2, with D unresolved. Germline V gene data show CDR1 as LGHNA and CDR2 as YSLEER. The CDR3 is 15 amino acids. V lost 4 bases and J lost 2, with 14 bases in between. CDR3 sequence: CASSLALQTNYGYTF. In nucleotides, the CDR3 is TGCGCCAGCAGCCTTGCTCTTCAGACCAACTATGGCTACACCTTC.

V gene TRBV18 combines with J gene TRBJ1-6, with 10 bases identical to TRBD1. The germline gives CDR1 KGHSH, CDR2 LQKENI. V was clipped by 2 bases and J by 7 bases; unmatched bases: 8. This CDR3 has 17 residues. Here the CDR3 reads CASSPARDRGSNSPLHF. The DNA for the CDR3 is TGTGCCAGCTCACCAGCGAGGGACAGGGGCTCAAATTCACCCCTCCACTTT.

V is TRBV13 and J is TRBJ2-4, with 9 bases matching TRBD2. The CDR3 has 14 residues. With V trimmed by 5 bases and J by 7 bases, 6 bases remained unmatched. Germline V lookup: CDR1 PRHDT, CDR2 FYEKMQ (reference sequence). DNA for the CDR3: TGTGCCAGCAGCCAGTGGGCGGGAGGGAACATTCAGTACTTC. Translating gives CASSQWAGGNIQYF.

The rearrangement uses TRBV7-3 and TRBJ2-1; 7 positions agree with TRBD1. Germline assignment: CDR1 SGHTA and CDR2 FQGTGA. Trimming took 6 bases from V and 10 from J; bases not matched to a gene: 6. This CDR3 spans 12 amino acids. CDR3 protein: CASSRSTGEQFF. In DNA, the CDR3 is TGTGCCAGCAGTCGATCGACAGGGGAGCAGTTCTTC.

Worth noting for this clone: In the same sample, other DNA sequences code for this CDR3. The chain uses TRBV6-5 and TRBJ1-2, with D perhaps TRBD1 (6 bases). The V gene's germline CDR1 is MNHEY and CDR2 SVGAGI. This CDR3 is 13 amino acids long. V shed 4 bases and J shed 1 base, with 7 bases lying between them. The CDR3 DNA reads TGTGCCAGCAGTTTGGACAGTAACTATGGCTACACCTTC. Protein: CASSLDSNYGYTF.